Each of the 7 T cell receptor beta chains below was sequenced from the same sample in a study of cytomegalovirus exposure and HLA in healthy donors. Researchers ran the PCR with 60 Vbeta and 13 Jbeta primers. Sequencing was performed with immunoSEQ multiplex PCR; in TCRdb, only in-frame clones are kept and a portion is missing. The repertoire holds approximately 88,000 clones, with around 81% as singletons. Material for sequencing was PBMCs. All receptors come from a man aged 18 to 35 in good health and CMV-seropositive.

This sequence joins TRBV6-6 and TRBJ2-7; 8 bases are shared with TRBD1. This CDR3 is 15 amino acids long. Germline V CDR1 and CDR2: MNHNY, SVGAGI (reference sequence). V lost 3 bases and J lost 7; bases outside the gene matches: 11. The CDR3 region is CASSYGGQGGSEQYF. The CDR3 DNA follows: TGTGCCAGCAGTTATGGTGGACAGGGAGGATCAGAGCAGTACTTC.

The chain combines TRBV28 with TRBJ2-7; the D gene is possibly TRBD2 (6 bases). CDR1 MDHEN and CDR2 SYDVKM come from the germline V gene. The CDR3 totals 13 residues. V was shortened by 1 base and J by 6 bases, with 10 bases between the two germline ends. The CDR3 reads CASSLYGGAEQYF. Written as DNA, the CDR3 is TGTGCCAGCAGTTTATACGGAGGGGCCGAGCAGTACTTC.

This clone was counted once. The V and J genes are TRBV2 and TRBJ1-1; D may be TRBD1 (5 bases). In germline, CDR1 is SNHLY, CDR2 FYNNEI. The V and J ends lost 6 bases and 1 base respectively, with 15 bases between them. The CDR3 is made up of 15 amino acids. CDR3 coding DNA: TGTGCCAGCAGATCTTTAGGACATTCGAACACTGAAGCTTTCTTT. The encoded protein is CASRSLGHSNTEAFF.

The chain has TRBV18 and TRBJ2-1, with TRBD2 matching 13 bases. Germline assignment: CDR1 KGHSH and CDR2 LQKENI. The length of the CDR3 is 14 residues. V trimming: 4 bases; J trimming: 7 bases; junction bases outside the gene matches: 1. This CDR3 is CASSLGLAGNEQFF. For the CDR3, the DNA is TGTGCCAGCTCACTGGGACTAGCGGGGAATGAGCAGTTCTTC.

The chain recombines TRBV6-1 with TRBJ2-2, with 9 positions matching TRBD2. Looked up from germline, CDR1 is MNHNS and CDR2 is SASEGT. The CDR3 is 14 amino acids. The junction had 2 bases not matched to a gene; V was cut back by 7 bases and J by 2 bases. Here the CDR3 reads CASILAGNTGELFF. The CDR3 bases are TGTGCCAGCATACTAGCGGGTAACACCGGGGAGCTGTTTTTT.

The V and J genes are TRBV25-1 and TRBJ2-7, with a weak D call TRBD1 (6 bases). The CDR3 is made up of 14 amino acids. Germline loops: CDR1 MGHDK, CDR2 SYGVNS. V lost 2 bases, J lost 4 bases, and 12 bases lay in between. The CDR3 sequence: CASSEGTSRYEQYF. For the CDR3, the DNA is TGTGCCAGCAGTGAAGGGACATCGAGATACGAGCAGTACTTC.

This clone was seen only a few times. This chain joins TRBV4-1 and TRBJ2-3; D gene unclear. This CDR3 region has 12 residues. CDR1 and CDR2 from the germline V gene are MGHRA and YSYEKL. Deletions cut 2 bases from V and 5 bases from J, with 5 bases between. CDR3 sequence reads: CASSQPRDTQYF. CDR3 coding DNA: TGCGCCAGCAGCCAACCCCGAGATACGCAGTATTTT.